This T cell receptor (beta chain) comes out of a study of OX40 agonist ivuxolimab in advanced cancers. Repertoires were generated with immunoSEQ multiplex PCR, while TCRdb's copy carries only in-frame clones and drops some. The sample contains some 71,000 clones, roughly 84% of which appear only once. V shed 6 bases and J shed 1 base, with 12 bases lying between them. The CDR3 contains 14 residues. Germline CDR1 reads MDHEN; CDR2 reads SYDVKM. The material sequenced was CD4+ or CD8+ T cells sorted from blood, taken in a trial of the OX40 agonist ivuxolimab. The V call is TRBV28, the J call TRBJ2-5; D perhaps matches TRBD2 (6 bases). The clonotype originates from an adult with an advanced solid tumor such as melanoma, head and neck, liver or kidney cancer. Here the CDR3 reads CASSRGTSQETQYF. The CDR3 DNA is TGTGCCAGCAGCCGTGGGACTTCCCAAGAGACCCAGTACTTC.